This TCR beta chain emerged from a study of chemoradiotherapy in HPV16-positive cancers. The study's findings and limits: Candidate HPV-specific clones and E7-related TCR motifs grew in tumor during treatment.

Repeated repertoire sampling spanned the course of chemoradiotherapy. The CDR3 covers 15 residues. Trimming removed 1 base from V and 8 bases from J, with 14 bases in between. Germline values: CDR1 MNHEY, CDR2 SVGAGI. A note on this clone: Its cognate antigen is unknown.

The method was immunoSEQ multiplex PCR; TCRdb's version includes in-frame clones alone and lacks a portion of them. The sample records 7,000 to 9,500 clones, approximately 78% being singletons. The chain recombines TRBV6-5 with TRBJ1-4; TRBD1 might be the D (5 bases). Sampling was performed from a patient who underwent chemoradiotherapy. The sequence was obtained from a human donor with HPV-associated anogenital cancer. The CDR3 DNA is TGTGCCAGCAGTTACTTGGCCTCGCAGGGAGAAAAACTGTTTTTT. Protein product: CASSYLASQGEKLFF.